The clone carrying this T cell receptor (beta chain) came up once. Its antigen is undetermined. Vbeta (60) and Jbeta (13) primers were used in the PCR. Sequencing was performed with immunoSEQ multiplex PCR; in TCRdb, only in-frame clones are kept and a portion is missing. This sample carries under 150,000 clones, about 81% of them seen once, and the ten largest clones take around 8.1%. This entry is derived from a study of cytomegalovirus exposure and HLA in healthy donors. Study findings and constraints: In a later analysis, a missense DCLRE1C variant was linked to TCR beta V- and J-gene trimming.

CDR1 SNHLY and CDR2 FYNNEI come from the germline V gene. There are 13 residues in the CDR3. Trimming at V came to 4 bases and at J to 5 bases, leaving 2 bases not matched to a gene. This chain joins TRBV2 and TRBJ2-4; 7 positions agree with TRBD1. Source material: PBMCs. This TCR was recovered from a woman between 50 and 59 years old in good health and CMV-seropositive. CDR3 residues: CASSATGQNIQYF. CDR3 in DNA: TGTGCCAGCAGTGCGACAGGGCAAAACATTCAGTACTTC. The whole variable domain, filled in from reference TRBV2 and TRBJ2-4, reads EPEVTQTPSHQVTQMGQEVILRCVPISNHLYFYWYRQILGQKVEFLVSFYNNEISEKSEIFDDQFSVERPDGSNFTLKIRSTKLEDSAMYFCASSATGQNIQYFGAGTRLSVL.